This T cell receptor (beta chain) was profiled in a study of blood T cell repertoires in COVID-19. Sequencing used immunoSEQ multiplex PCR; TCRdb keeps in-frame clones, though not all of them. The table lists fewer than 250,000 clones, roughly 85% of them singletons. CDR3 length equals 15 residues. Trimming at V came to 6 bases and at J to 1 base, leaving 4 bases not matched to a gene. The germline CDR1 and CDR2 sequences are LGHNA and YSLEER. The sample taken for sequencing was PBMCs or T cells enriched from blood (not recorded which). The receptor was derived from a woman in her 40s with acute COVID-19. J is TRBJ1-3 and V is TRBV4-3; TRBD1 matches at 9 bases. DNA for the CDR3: TGCGCCAGCAGACCGACAGGGGGATCTGGAAACACCATATATTTT. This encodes CASRPTGGSGNTIYF.